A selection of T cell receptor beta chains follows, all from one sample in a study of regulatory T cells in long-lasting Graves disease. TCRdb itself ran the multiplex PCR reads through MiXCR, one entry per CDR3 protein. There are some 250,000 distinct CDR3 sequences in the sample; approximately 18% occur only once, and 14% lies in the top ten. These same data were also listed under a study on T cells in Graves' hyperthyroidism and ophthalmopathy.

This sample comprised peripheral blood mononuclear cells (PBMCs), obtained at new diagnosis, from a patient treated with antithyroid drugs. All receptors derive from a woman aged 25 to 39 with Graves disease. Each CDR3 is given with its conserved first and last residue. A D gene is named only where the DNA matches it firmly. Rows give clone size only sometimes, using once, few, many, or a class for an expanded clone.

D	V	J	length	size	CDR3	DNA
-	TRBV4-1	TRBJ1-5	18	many	CASSQGSGRGYSNQPQHF	TGCGCCAGCAGCCAAGGGTCAGGACGCGGTTATAGCAATCAGCCCCAGCATTTT
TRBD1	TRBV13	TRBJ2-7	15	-	CASNRPGQGAPEQYF	TGTGCCAGCAACCGGCCGGGACAGGGCGCCCCCGAGCAGTACTTC
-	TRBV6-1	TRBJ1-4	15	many	CASSVSWGSNEKLFF	TGTGCCAGCAGTGTCAGCTGGGGCTCTAATGAAAAACTGTTTTTT
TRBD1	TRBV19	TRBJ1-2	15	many	CASGTAEIRGYGYTF	TGTGCCAGCGGGACAGCCGAAATTCGGGGGTATGGCTACACCTTC
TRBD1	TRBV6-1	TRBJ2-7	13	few	CASSYRGSDEQYF	TGTGCCAGCTCGTACAGGGGATCTGATGAGCAGTACTTC
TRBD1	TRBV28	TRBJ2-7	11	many	CATINRGEQYF	TGTGCCACAATCAACAGGGGCGAGCAGTACTTC
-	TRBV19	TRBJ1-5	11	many	CASSMGEPQHF	TGTGCCAGTAGTATGGGGGAGCCCCAGCATTTT
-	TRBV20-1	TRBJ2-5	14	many	CSARRVGRQETQYF	TGCAGTGCTAGAAGGGTAGGCAGGCAAGAGACCCAGTACTTC
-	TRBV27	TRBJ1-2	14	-	CASSFGDAGYGYTF	TGTGCCAGCAGTTTTGGGGACGCGGGCTATGGCTACACCTTC
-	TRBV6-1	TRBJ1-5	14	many	CASSESGAFQPQHF	TGTGCCAGCAGTGAGAGTGGGGCATTTCAGCCCCAGCATTTT
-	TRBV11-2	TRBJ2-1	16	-	CASSPRLASNHNEQFF	TGTGCCAGCAGCCCCAGGCTAGCGAGTAACCACAATGAGCAGTTCTTC
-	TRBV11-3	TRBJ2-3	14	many	CASSPGELRDTQYF	TGTGCCAGCAGCCCGGGTGAACTGAGAGATACGCAGTATTTT
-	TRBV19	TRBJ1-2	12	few	CASSWANYGYTF	TGTGCCAGTAGTTGGGCTAACTATGGCTACACCTTC
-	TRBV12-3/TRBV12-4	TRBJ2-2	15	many	CASTPQGNKGGELFF	TGTGCCAGCACCCCCCAGGGGAATAAGGGCGGGGAGCTGTTTTTT
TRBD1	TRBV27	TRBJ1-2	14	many	CASSFYRGNYGYTF	TGTGCCAGCAGTTTCTACAGGGGTAACTATGGCTACACCTTC
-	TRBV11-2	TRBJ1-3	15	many	CASSLESGTVNTIYF	TGTGCCAGCAGCTTAGAATCCGGGACGGTAAACACCATATATTTT
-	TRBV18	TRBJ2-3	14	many	CASSPRGSTDTQYF	TGTGCCAGCTCACCCCGGGGGAGCACAGATACGCAGTATTTT
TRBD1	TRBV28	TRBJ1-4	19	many	CASSGITGTGTSANEKLFF	TGTGCCAGCAGTGGAATAACCGGGACAGGTACCTCGGCTAATGAAAAACTGTTTTTT
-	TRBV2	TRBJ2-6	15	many	CASSRDKAGANILTF	TGTGCCAGCAGCCGGGACAAGGCTGGGGCCAACATCCTGACTTTC
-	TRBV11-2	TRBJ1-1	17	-	CASSNRPHREWLTEAFF	TGTGCCAGCAGCAATAGGCCCCACAGGGAATGGTTGACTGAAGCTTTCTTT
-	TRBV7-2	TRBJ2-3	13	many	CASSPPPPHTQYF	TGTGCCAGCAGCCCGCCTCCTCCACATACGCAGTATTTT
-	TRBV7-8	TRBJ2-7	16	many	CASSPAWSPSSYEQYF	TGTGCCAGCAGCCCAGCTTGGTCCCCCAGCTCCTACGAGCAGTACTTC
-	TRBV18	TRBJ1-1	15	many	CASSQVGQLGTEAFF	TGTGCCAGCTCACAGGTAGGCCAACTGGGCACTGAAGCTTTCTTT
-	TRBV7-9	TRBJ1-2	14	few	CASSSVGTSAGYTF	TGTGCCAGCAGCTCGGTAGGGACATCGGCTGGCTACACCTTC
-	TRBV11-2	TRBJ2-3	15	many	CASTFVGSKGDTQYF	TGTGCCAGCACCTTCGTCGGTTCTAAGGGAGATACGCAGTATTTT
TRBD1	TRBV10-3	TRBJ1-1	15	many	CAISDPGQGTAEAFF	TGTGCCATCAGTGACCCGGGACAGGGGACCGCTGAAGCTTTCTTT
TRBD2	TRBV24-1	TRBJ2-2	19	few	CATSDPPGAGGPNTGELFF	TGTGCCACCAGTGACCCGCCGGGGGCGGGGGGGCCGAACACCGGGGAGCTGTTTTTT
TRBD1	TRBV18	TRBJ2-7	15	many	CASSPRGQSSYEQYF	TGTGCCAGCTCACCGAGGGGGCAGAGCTCCTACGAGCAGTACTTC
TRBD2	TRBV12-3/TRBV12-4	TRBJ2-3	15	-	CASRYSAGASDTQYF	TGTGCCAGCCGATATTCAGCGGGAGCGTCAGATACGCAGTATTTT
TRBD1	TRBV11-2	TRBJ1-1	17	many	CASSYKSPGQGGTEAFF	TGTGCCAGCAGCTACAAGAGCCCCGGACAGGGCGGCACTGAAGCTTTCTTT
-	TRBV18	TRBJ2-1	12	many	CASSWELNEQFF	TGTGCCAGCTCATGGGAACTGAATGAGCAGTTCTTC
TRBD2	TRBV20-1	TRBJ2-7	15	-	CSVPAGEGTSYEQYF	TGCAGTGTCCCAGCGGGAGAGGGCACTTCCTACGAGCAGTACTTC
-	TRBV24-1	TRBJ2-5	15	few	CATSGPTISQETQYF	TGTGCCACCAGTGGTCCGACGATCAGTCAAGAGACCCAGTACTTC
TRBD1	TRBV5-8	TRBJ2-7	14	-	CASSNGQGAYEQYF	TGTGCCAGCAGCAACGGACAGGGGGCCTACGAGCAGTACTTC
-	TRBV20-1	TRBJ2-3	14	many	CSARSAGLGDTQYF	TGCAGTGCTAGATCGGCGGGTCTGGGGGATACGCAGTATTTT
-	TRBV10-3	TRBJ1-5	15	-	CAISEFEYGGQPQHF	TGTGCCATCAGTGAATTCGAATACGGGGGTCAGCCCCAGCATTTT
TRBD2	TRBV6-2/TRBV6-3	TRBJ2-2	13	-	CACLAGNTGELFF	TGTGCCTGCCTAGCGGGGAACACCGGGGAGCTGTTTTTT
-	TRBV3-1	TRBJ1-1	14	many	CASSQVGGTTEAFF	TGTGCCAGCAGCCAAGTAGGGGGGACCACTGAAGCTTTCTTT
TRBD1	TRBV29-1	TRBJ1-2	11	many	CSEGTVSGYTF	TGCAGCGAAGGGACAGTGAGTGGCTACACCTTC
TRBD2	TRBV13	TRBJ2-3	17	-	CASSVGLAGGLTDTQYF	TGTGCCAGCAGCGTTGGTCTAGCGGGAGGGCTCACAGATACGCAGTATTTT
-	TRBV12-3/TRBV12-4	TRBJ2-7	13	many	CAIKNGWGDEQYF	TGTGCCATCAAGAACGGGTGGGGTGACGAGCAGTACTTC
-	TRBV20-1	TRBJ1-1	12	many	CSARRGVTEAFF	TGCAGTGCTAGACGAGGGGTTACTGAAGCTTTCTTT
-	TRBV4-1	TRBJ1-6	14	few	CASSQVGQRSPLHF	TGCGCCAGCAGCCAAGTAGGTCAAAGATCACCCCTCCACTTT
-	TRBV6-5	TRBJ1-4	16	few	CASSYSIGRVEEKLFF	TGTGCCAGCAGTTACTCCATCGGCAGGGTAGAGGAAAAACTGTTTTTT
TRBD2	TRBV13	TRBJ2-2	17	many	CASSLSQRGVYTGELFF	TGTGCCAGCAGCTTAAGTCAGCGGGGGGTCTACACCGGGGAGCTGTTTTTT
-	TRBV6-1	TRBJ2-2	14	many	CASSPGRAEEELFF	TGTGCCAGCAGCCCAGGACGGGCCGAAGAGGAGCTGTTTTTT
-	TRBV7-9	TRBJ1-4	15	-	CASKREGATNEKLFF	TGTGCCAGCAAGAGGGAGGGGGCAACTAATGAAAAACTGTTTTTT